One sample yielded the 10 T cell receptor beta chains listed below, sequenced in a study of a mutant IDH1 vaccine in newly diagnosed glioma. Data came from immunoSEQ multiplex PCR; TCRdb stores just in-frame clones and leaves some out. The sample lists tens of thousands of clones, 74% seen once, with roughly 5% in the top ten. What these receptors recognize is not known. Noted time point: week 35, safety follow-up. Doses of 300 ug of mutant IDH1 20-mer peptide were given with topical imiquimod. This material consisted of PBMCs, taken from a glioma patient whose treatment included an IDH1 peptide vaccine. These receptors were taken from a man aged 50 or older with glioma.

This clone is medium-sized (0.01 to 0.1%). J is TRBJ1-4 and V is TRBV5-1; D might be TRBD1 (5 bases). The ends were cut back, 0 bases at V and 5 bases at J, with 14 bases in the middle. CDR1 is SGHRS, CDR2 YFSETQ, per germline. The CDR3 covers 16 residues. The CDR3 DNA sequence: TGCGCCAGCAGCTTGGCCGGAGCAGGGCCGAATGAAAAACTGTTTTTT. Protein sequence: CASSLAGAGPNEKLFF.

The rearrangement uses TRBV7-9 and TRBJ2-1; D is perhaps TRBD1 or TRBD2 (5 bases each). Trimming removed 6 bases at V and 10 bases at J, with 13 bases between. Looked up from germline, CDR1 is SEHNR and CDR2 is FQNEAQ (reference sequence). This CDR3 spans 12 amino acids. The CDR3 reads CASSRDGREQFF. The DNA for the CDR3 is TGTGCCAGCAGTCGGGACGGAAGAGAGCAGTTCTTC. Full variable domain (outside the CDR3, taken from reference TRBV7-9 and TRBJ2-1): DTGVSQNPRHKITKRGQNVTFRCDPISEHNRLYWYRQTLGQGPEFLTYFQNEAQLEKSRLLSDRFSAERPKGSFSTLEIQRTEQGDSAMYLCASSRDGREQFFGPGTRLTVL.

The rearrangement uses TRBV4-1 and TRBJ2-3; D remains ambiguous. The CDR3 sequence is 11 residues long. The V end was cut by 4 bases, the J end by 1 base, with 0 bases between. Germline-derived CDR1 and CDR2 are MGHRA and YSYEKL. CDR3 sequence (DNA): TGCGCCAGCAGCCGCACAGATACGCAGTATTTT. Translating it yields CASSRTDTQYF.

This chain joins TRBV14 and TRBJ2-5; a weak D match, TRBD1 (5 bases). The V end lost 1 base, the J end lost 0 bases, and 9 bases lay between the germline ends. The CDR3 covers 15 residues. CDR1 SGHDN and CDR2 FVKESK come from the germline V gene. CDR3 sequence: CASSQVDTYQETQYF. For the CDR3, the DNA is TGTGCCAGCAGCCAAGTGGACACGTACCAAGAGACCCAGTACTTC.

The chain joins TRBV4-2 to TRBJ2-7; 10 nucleotides agree with TRBD1. This CDR3 spans 15 amino acids. Trimming took 4 bases from V and 1 from J; bases not matched to a gene: 4. Germline V gene sequence: CDR1 LGHNA, CDR2 YNFKEQ. CDR3 bases: TGTGCCAGCAGCCTCGGACAGGGGGAGTCCTACGAGCAGTACTTC. Its protein product is CASSLGQGESYEQYF.

The chain is built from TRBV20-1 and TRBJ2-3; either TRBD1 or TRBD2 may fit D (5 bases each). The CDR3 contains 10 residues. In germline, CDR1 is DFQATT, CDR2 SNEGSKA (reference sequence). CDR3 DNA sequence: TGCGGGGGTAGCACAGATACGCAGTATTTT. Protein product: CGGSTDTQYF.

This sequence joins TRBV2 and TRBJ1-1, with a weak D call TRBD1 (5 bases). This CDR3 has 14 amino acids. The V end was cut by 4 bases, the J end by 5 bases, with 14 bases between. Germline CDR1 reads SNHLY; CDR2 reads FYNNEI. CDR3 coding DNA: TGTGCCAGCAGTGTTGGTCAGGGAAGTACTGAAGCTTTCTTT. Translating it yields CASSVGQGSTEAFF. Together with reference TRBV2 and TRBJ1-1, the CDR3 gives the full variable domain: EPEVTQTPSHQVTQMGQEVILRCVPISNHLYFYWYRQILGQKVEFLVSFYNNEISEKSEIFDDQFSVERPDGSNFTLKIRSTKLEDSAMYFCASSVGQGSTEAFFGQGTRLTVV.

The gene calls are TRBV4-1 and TRBJ2-3; no firm D call. Trimming took off 4 bases at V and 1 base at J, with 6 bases between the two ends. Germline lookup yields CDR1 MGHRA and CDR2 YSYEKL. CDR3 size: 13 residues. This CDR3 is CASSLEGTDTQYF. CDR3 nucleotides: TGCGCCAGCAGCCTCGAAGGCACAGATACGCAGTATTTT.

The rearrangement uses TRBV29-1 and TRBJ2-2; no reliable D call. Trimming shortened V by 5 bases and J by 8 bases, and 3 bases separated the two germline ends. The length of the CDR3 is 9 residues. Germline V gene sequence: CDR1 SQVTM, CDR2 ANQGSEA. The CDR3 bases are TGCAGCGTTATGGGGGAGCTGTTTTTT. Translation gives CSVMGELFF.

The table lists this clone with a count of one. The chain links TRBV5-1 to TRBJ1-2; 10 bases align to TRBD1. The CDR3 sequence is 14 residues long. Germline V gene sequence: CDR1 SGHRS, CDR2 YFSETQ. J lost 6 bases, V lost 3 bases, and 5 bases had no gene match. The CDR3 DNA reads as TGCGCCAGCAGCTGGGACAGGGGTTACGATGGCTACACCTTC. Translating gives CASSWDRGYDGYTF.